Below, 28 T cell receptor beta chains from the same sample are listed, as sequenced in a study of blood T cell repertoires in COVID-19. The table came from immunoSEQ multiplex PCR; TCRdb's copy has only in-frame clones and leaves some out. This sample has more than 40,000 clones, with about nine tenths found just once. The source material was peripheral blood. These TCRs come from a human donor in a cohort sampled during active COVID-19.

This chain connects TRBV4-1 to TRBJ1-3; D call uncertain. The CDR3 length is 17 residues. The V end was cut by 0 bases, the J end by 0 bases, with 12 bases between. Germline loops: CDR1 MGHRA, CDR2 YSYEKL. In nucleotides, the CDR3 is TGCGCCAGCAGCCAAGATTCCACAGCTCACTCTGGAAACACCATATATTTT. Amino acid sequence: CASSQDSTAHSGNTIYF.

CDR3 DNA sequence: TGTGCCAGCTTAGAGAGCTATGGCTACACCTTC. Encoded protein: CASLESYGYTF. The gene calls are TRBV7-9 and TRBJ1-2; no clear D gene. V dropped 8 bases and J dropped 4 bases, with 8 bases sitting between them. Germline V gene lookup returns CDR1 SEHNR and CDR2 FQNEAQ (reference sequence). The CDR3 is 11 residues long.

This clone was observed once. The rearrangement links TRBV21-1 to TRBJ2-7; the D call of TRBD1 is as the table states it, not checked on the DNA. TRBV21-1 is recorded as a pseudogene. The CDR3 sequence is 16 residues long. This CDR3 is CASSKAPRQCSYEQYF. CDR3 nucleotides: TGTGCCAGCAGCAAAGCTCCCCGACAGTGCTCCTACGAGCAGTACTTC.

V usage is TRBV5-1 and J usage is TRBJ2-3; TRBD1 agrees at 9 bases. CDR1 SGHRS and CDR2 YFSETQ come from the germline V gene. The CDR3 runs 16 residues. Trimming at V came to 6 bases and at J to 1 base, leaving 9 bases not matched to a gene. The CDR3 coding sequence is TGCGCCAGCACCCCCCGCCGGGACAGGGGCACAGATACGCAGTATTTT. Translation gives CASTPRRDRGTDTQYF.

This clone was seen only a few times. The genes are TRBV4-1 and TRBJ2-7; 7 bases match TRBD2. From germline, CDR1 is MGHRA and CDR2 YSYEKL. The CDR3 is made up of 14 amino acids. V lost 1 base, J lost 2 bases, and 2 bases stayed unmatched. CDR3 amino acids: CASSQVSGAYEQYF. The CDR3 coding sequence is TGCGCCAGCAGCCAAGTAAGCGGGGCCTACGAGCAGTACTTC.

This clone was counted a few times. The chain combines TRBV10-3 with TRBJ1-3; TRBD1 matches 9 bases. In germline, CDR1 is ENHRY, CDR2 SYGVKD. The CDR3 covers 17 residues. Losses at the gene ends were 0 bases for V and 1 base for J; bases not matched to a gene: 4. CDR3 loop: CAISESDGTGSGNTIYF. The DNA of the CDR3 is TGTGCCATCAGTGAGTCGGACGGGACAGGGTCTGGAAACACCATATATTTT.

The V call is TRBV11-2, the J call TRBJ2-1, with TRBD2 matching 9 bases. The CDR3 has 14 residues. J lost 7 bases, V lost 5 bases, and 6 bases had no gene match. The V gene's germline CDR1 is SGHAT and CDR2 FQNNGV. The CDR3 bases are TGTGCCAGCAGCCCGGGACTAGCATTAAATGAGCAGTTCTTC. Translating it yields CASSPGLALNEQFF.

In its sample, this clone was seen once. This chain joins TRBV18 and TRBJ1-3; D gene unclear. Germline V gives CDR1 KGHSH, CDR2 LQKENI. This CDR3 contains 16 residues. V shed 2 bases and J shed 0 bases, with 11 bases lying between them. This CDR3 is CASSPEAASSGNTIYF. CDR3 coding DNA: TGTGCCAGCTCACCAGAGGCGGCAAGCTCTGGAAACACCATATATTTT. Looking up the rest from reference TRBV18 and TRBJ1-3 gives the full variable domain: NAGVMQNPRHLVRRRGQEARLRCSPMKGHSHVYWYRQLPEEGLKFMVYLQKENIIDESGMPKERFSAEFPKEGPSILRIQQVVRGDSAAYFCASSPEAASSGNTIYFGEGSWLTVV.

In its sample, this clone was seen once. The V gene is TRBV30, the J gene TRBJ1-5, with TRBD1 matching 9 bases. Germline lookup yields CDR1 GTSNPN and CDR2 SVGIG (reference sequence). The CDR3 loop spans 15 amino acids. J was trimmed by 2 bases and V by 3 bases; bases with no gene match: 5. The CDR3, as DNA: TGTGCCTGGAGCCAGTGGACAGGGGGCAATCAGCCCCAGCATTTT. It codes for CAWSQWTGGNQPQHF.

The V gene is TRBV11-2, the J gene TRBJ2-1; tentative D call: TRBD2 (6 bases). Trimming took 1 base from V and 4 from J, leaving 8 bases between them. The CDR3 is made up of 14 amino acids. Germline V gene data show CDR1 as SGHAT and CDR2 as FQNNGV. CDR3 in DNA: TGTGCCAGCAGCTTAGGGGACTCATACAATGAGCAGTTCTTC. Protein: CASSLGDSYNEQFF.

For the CDR3, the DNA is TGTGCCAGCAGCCGGGATCGTCTCCTCGAGCAGTACTTC. Translating gives CASSRDRLLEQYF. V gene TRBV7-2 combines with J gene TRBJ2-7, with TRBD2 as a possible D gene (5 bases). The V gene lost 5 bases and the J gene lost 6 bases, with 14 bases spanning the gap. The germline V gene encodes CDR1 SGHTA and CDR2 FQGNSA. The CDR3 has 13 residues.

This clone was observed once. The rearrangement uses TRBV9 and TRBJ2-7; D possibly corresponds to TRBD1 (5 bases). The CDR3 runs to 15 residues. V was cut by 0 bases and J by 2 bases, with 12 bases left in between. The germline V gene has CDR1 SGDLS and CDR2 YYNGEE. CDR3 DNA: TGTGCCAGCAGCGTAGGGTCAGGGTTAGCCTACGAGCAGTACTTC. Amino acids: CASSVGSGLAYEQYF.

This clone has only one observation. The chain recombines TRBV7-9 with TRBJ2-7, with TRBD1 matching 8 bases. The ends lost 9 bases at V and 0 bases at J; junction bases unmatched: 1. This CDR3 spans 12 amino acids. The germline V gene has CDR1 SEHNR and CDR2 FQNEAQ (reference sequence). The CDR3 DNA is TGTGCCAGTGGGACAGGCTCCTACGAGCAGTACTTC. Protein sequence: CASGTGSYEQYF.

The genes are TRBV12-3 or TRBV12-4 and TRBJ1-2, with 9 positions matching TRBD1. Losses at the gene ends were 7 bases for V and 6 bases for J; bases not matched to a gene: 3. The CDR3 is made up of 12 amino acids. Here the CDR3 reads CASTRTGDGYTF. The CDR3, as DNA: TGTGCCAGCACCCGGACAGGGGATGGCTACACCTTC.

This clone has only one observation. The chain employs TRBV30 and TRBJ1-4; TRBD1 agrees at 9 bases. The CDR3 runs 14 residues. Germline V gene lookup returns CDR1 GTSNPN and CDR2 SVGIG (reference sequence). Trimming took 0 bases from V and 7 from J; bases not matched to a gene: 3. Here the CDR3 reads CAWSVTGGFEKLFF. CDR3 DNA sequence: TGTGCCTGGAGTGTCACAGGGGGCTTTGAAAAACTGTTTTTT.

V gene TRBV7-9 combines with J gene TRBJ2-1; 9 positions match TRBD1. The CDR3 consists of 13 residues. Germline V lookup: CDR1 SEHNR, CDR2 FQNEAQ (reference sequence). V lost 7 bases, J lost 5 bases, and 3 bases stayed unmatched. The CDR3, as DNA: TGTGCCAGCATCACAGGGGGCCACAATGAGCAGTTCTTC. It is translated as CASITGGHNEQFF.

CDR3 DNA sequence: TGTGCCAGCAGCTTAATTGATAGAGAGACCCAGTACTTC. It is translated as CASSLIDRETQYF. The chain couples TRBV7-2 to TRBJ2-5; D remains unclear. Trimming stripped 2 bases from V and 4 bases from J, with 8 bases between. The CDR3 covers 13 residues. Germline CDR1 reads SGHTA; CDR2 reads FQGNSA.

The chain is built from TRBV24-1 and TRBJ2-2, with D unclear. CDR3 length: 15 amino acids. CDR1 and CDR2 (germline): KGHDR, SFDVKD. V was pared by 6 bases and J by 0 bases, with 10 bases between. DNA of the CDR3: TGTGCCACCAGTACTGGCAGGCCGAACACCGGGGAGCTGTTTTTT. This translates into CATSTGRPNTGELFF.

V and J are TRBV19 and TRBJ1-4; D possibly corresponds to TRBD1 (5 bases). Looked up from germline, CDR1 is LNHDA and CDR2 is SQIVND (reference sequence). This CDR3 region has 15 residues. The ends were cut back, 5 bases at V and 0 bases at J, with 10 bases in the middle. The CDR3 DNA is TGTGCCAGTAGTCCAGACAGTGCAACTAATGAAAAACTGTTTTTT. It encodes CASSPDSATNEKLFF.

The rearrangement links TRBV3-1 (or the pseudogene TRBV3-2) to TRBJ2-7; possibly TRBD1 for D (6 bases). The germline gives CDR1 LGHDT, CDR2 YNNKEL (reference sequence). Deletions cut 2 bases from V and 8 bases from J, with 16 bases between. The CDR3 sequence is 14 residues long. CDR3 region: CASSQSDRPGKQYF. Here the CDR3 DNA reads TGTGCCAGCAGCCAAAGCGACAGGCCCGGGAAGCAGTACTTC.

The chain joins TRBV7-9 to TRBJ1-6; a possible D gene is TRBD1 (6 bases). Between the trimmed V and J ends, which lost 9 bases and 6 bases, there was a span of 12 bases. The CDR3 spans 13 residues. Germline CDR1 reads SEHNR; CDR2 reads FQNEAQ (reference sequence). The CDR3 coding sequence is TGTGCCAGTCACAGGGACGCTAATTCACCCCTCCACTTT. Encoded protein: CASHRDANSPLHF.

The chain employs TRBV2 and TRBJ2-3; possibly TRBD2 for D (5 bases). With 2 bases removed from V and 6 bases from J, the gap between germline ends came to 9 bases. CDR1 is SNHLY, CDR2 FYNNEI, per germline. The CDR3 length is 13 residues. DNA for the CDR3: TGTGCCAGCAGTGAAAGACGCGGGGATACGCAGTATTTT. It yields the protein CASSERRGDTQYF. The entire variable domain, with the rest obtained from reference TRBV2 and TRBJ2-3, is as follows: EPEVTQTPSHQVTQMGQEVILRCVPISNHLYFYWYRQILGQKVEFLVSFYNNEISEKSEIFDDQFSVERPDGSNFTLKIRSTKLEDSAMYFCASSERRGDTQYFGPGTRLTVL.

The V gene is TRBV11-1, the J gene TRBJ1-1, with D possibly being TRBD1 (5 bases). The germline gives CDR1 SGHAT, CDR2 FQDESV (reference sequence). The length of the CDR3 is 16 residues. V was shortened by 3 bases and J by 2 bases, with 16 bases between the two germline ends. In DNA form, the CDR3 reads TGTGCCAGCAGCTTGGCTCGTTTGACAGCAAACACTGAAGCTTTCTTT. It specifies CASSLARLTANTEAFF.

Here the CDR3 reads CSSPPAGRNTEAFF. DNA for the CDR3: TGCAGCTCTCCTCCGGCAGGTCGGAACACTGAAGCTTTCTTT. The chain recombines TRBV29-1 with TRBJ1-1; unclear D gene. V shed 8 bases and J shed 1 base, with 17 bases lying between them. This CDR3 is built from 14 residues. Germline V CDR1 and CDR2: SQVTM, ANQGSEA.

The V gene is TRBV6-1, the J gene TRBJ1-2; D not resolved. The V gene lost 3 bases and the J gene lost 4 bases, with 9 bases spanning the gap. CDR3 length: 13 residues. The germline gives CDR1 MNHNS, CDR2 SASEGT. The CDR3 reads CASSERQGYGYTF. The CDR3 DNA reads TGTGCCAGCAGTGAGAGACAAGGCTATGGCTACACCTTC.

This clone was seen a single time. V gene TRBV4-2 combines with J gene TRBJ2-5, with 9 bases fitting TRBD2. The CDR3 covers 19 residues. Trimming removed 5 bases from V and 1 base from J; junction bases left unmatched: 17. Germline CDR1 LGHNA, CDR2 YNFKEQ. The CDR3 DNA reads TGTGCCAGCAGCAAAGGAGTTTCTCTGACTAGCGGCTCCCAAGAGACCCAGTACTTC. Protein sequence: CASSKGVSLTSGSQETQYF.

The V and J genes are TRBV28 and TRBJ2-3; 9 bases are shared with TRBD1. Germline V lookup: CDR1 MDHEN, CDR2 SYDVKM. CDR3 length: 16 residues. The V gene end was trimmed by 4 bases and the J gene end by 6 bases; junction bases not matched to a gene: 11. This CDR3 reads CASSWSPGQGHDTQYF. The CDR3 DNA follows: TGTGCCAGCAGTTGGAGCCCGGGACAGGGACACGATACGCAGTATTTT.

V gene TRBV2 combines with J gene TRBJ1-4; 11 bases are a match to TRBD1. This CDR3 spans 15 amino acids. Germline CDR1 reads SNHLY; CDR2 reads FYNNEI. With V trimmed by 4 bases and J by 7 bases, 5 bases remained unmatched. CDR3 in DNA: TGTGCCAGCAGTGGGACAGGGGGCGCGGGTGAAAAACTGTTTTTT. This translates into CASSGTGGAGEKLFF.